Listed here are 25 T cell receptor beta chains from one sample, sequenced in a study of blood T cell repertoires in COVID-19. Some clones are missing from TCRdb's copy, which holds only in-frame ones; the method was immunoSEQ multiplex PCR. The sample holds some 120,000 clones, around four fifths seen once. Sequenced sample: peripheral blood. The receptors originated from a human donor in a cohort sampled during active COVID-19.

This clone was recorded only once. The rearrangement links TRBV5-4 to TRBJ1-3, with D maybe TRBD1 (6 bases). The V gene's germline CDR1 is SGHNT and CDR2 YYREEE (reference sequence). V was pared by 3 bases and J by 4 bases, with 23 bases between. CDR3 length: 18 residues. CDR3 amino acids: CASSSVLGTSQKGNTIYF. As DNA, the CDR3 is TGTGCCAGCAGCTCCGTTTTAGGGACATCTCAAAAGGGAAACACCATATATTTT.

The chain uses TRBV4-3 and TRBJ1-2, with D unresolved. The CDR3 length is 13 residues. The germline V gene encodes CDR1 LGHNA and CDR2 YSLEER. V was pared by 0 bases and J by 8 bases, with 10 bases between. CDR3 bases: TGCGCCAGCAGCCAAGAACTAGGAGGGGGCTACACCTTC. Protein product: CASSQELGGGYTF.

The chain recombines TRBV7-9 with TRBJ2-6; TRBD1 aligns across 7 bases. The length of the CDR3 is 17 residues. CDR1 SEHNR and CDR2 FQNEAQ come from the germline V gene (reference sequence). The V and J ends lost 0 bases and 0 bases, in that order; junction bases with no gene match: 2. As DNA, the CDR3 is TGTGCCAGCAGCTTAGCAGGGGGCAACTCTGGGGCCAACGTCCTGACTTTC. This translates into CASSLAGGNSGANVLTF.

V and J are TRBV4-1 and TRBJ1-6, with 9 bases aligning to TRBD1. The J segment lost 5 bases and the V segment lost 0 bases, leaving 14 bases of the junction unmatched. CDR3 length: 20 residues. Germline assignment: CDR1 MGHRA and CDR2 YSYEKL. CDR3 in amino acids: CASSQDLGMGQGSDNSPLHF. Here the CDR3 DNA reads TGCGCCAGCAGCCAAGATCTGGGTATGGGACAGGGATCGGATAATTCACCCCTCCACTTT.

The V and J genes are TRBV3-1 (or the pseudogene TRBV3-2) and TRBJ1-1, with D perhaps matching TRBD1 (6 bases). V lost 1 base and J 10 bases, leaving 10 bases between the germline ends. CDR3 length: 12 residues. Germline CDR1 and CDR2: LGHDT and YNNKEL (reference sequence). The CDR3 reads CASSQASRGAFF. The CDR3 coding sequence is TGTGCCAGCAGCCAAGCCAGCAGGGGAGCTTTCTTT.

The chain is built from TRBV7-9 and TRBJ2-1; D unresolved. CDR1 SEHNR and CDR2 FQNEAQ come from the germline V gene (reference sequence). Trimming removed 5 bases from V and 7 bases from J, with 15 bases in between. The CDR3 length is 14 residues. This chain's CDR3 is CASSLSSPSNEQFF. The CDR3 region has the DNA TGTGCCAGCAGCCTCTCTTCTCCCAGTAATGAGCAGTTCTTC. Looking up the rest from reference TRBV7-9 and TRBJ2-1 gives the full variable domain: DTGVSQNPRHKITKRGQNVTFRCDPISEHNRLYWYRQTLGQGPEFLTYFQNEAQLEKSRLLSDRFSAERPKGSFSTLEIQRTEQGDSAMYLCASSLSSPSNEQFFGPGTRLTVL.

This chain connects TRBV7-9 to TRBJ1-3; 7 bases are shared with TRBD1. V shed 2 bases, J shed 1 base, and the junction held 11 bases outside the gene matches. CDR3 size: 18 residues. CDR1 SEHNR and CDR2 FQNEAQ come from the germline V gene (reference sequence). CDR3 sequence reads: CASSLWGQPSLSGNTIYF. Here the CDR3 DNA reads TGTGCCAGCAGCTTATGGGGACAGCCCTCGTTATCTGGAAACACCATATATTTT.

In its sample, this clone was seen a few times. The chain has TRBV6-6 and TRBJ2-3; the match to TRBD2 covers 14 bases. The CDR3 extends over 18 amino acids. V was clipped by 6 bases and J by 0 bases; unmatched bases: 8. Per germline, CDR1 MNHNY and CDR2 SVGAGI (reference sequence). CDR3 protein: CASSRGLAGGPSTDTQYF. DNA of the CDR3: TGTGCCAGCAGCCGAGGACTAGCGGGAGGCCCCAGCACAGATACGCAGTATTTT.

This chain uses TRBV19 with TRBJ2-5; TRBD1 matches 8 bases. The CDR3 spans 14 residues. After removal of 6 bases from V and 5 bases from J, the junction contained 8 bases not matched to a gene. Germline V gene sequence: CDR1 LNHDA, CDR2 SQIVND (reference sequence). The CDR3 sequence: CASSRTGFRETQYF. The DNA of the CDR3 is TGTGCCAGTAGCCGGACAGGGTTCAGGGAGACCCAGTACTTC.

The rearrangement uses TRBV7-9 and TRBJ2-7; D is ambiguous. V lost 1 base and J 0 bases, leaving 4 bases between the germline ends. The CDR3 loop spans 13 amino acids. Germline CDR1 SEHNR, CDR2 FQNEAQ (reference sequence). CDR3 in DNA: TGTGCCAGCAGCTTAGTCTCCTCCTACGAGCAGTACTTC. This translates into CASSLVSSYEQYF.

This chain uses TRBV29-1 with TRBJ1-1; weak D call: TRBD1 (6 bases). From germline, CDR1 is SQVTM and CDR2 ANQGSEA. This CDR3 is built from 11 residues. Trimming stripped 6 bases from V and 5 bases from J, with 10 bases between. In nucleotides, the CDR3 is TGCAGCGTCACGAGGGGGACTGAAGCTTTCTTT. Protein: CSVTRGTEAFF.

The CDR3 sequence: CASSSSSGRVNEQYF. The CDR3 DNA sequence: TGTGCCAGCAGTTCATCTAGCGGGAGGGTTAACGAGCAGTACTTC. The chain couples TRBV28 to TRBJ2-7; 12 positions agree with TRBD2. Germline CDR1 and CDR2: MDHEN and SYDVKM. Trimming removed 4 bases from V and 5 bases from J; junction bases left unmatched: 6. CDR3 length: 15 amino acids.

V gene TRBV12-3 or TRBV12-4 combines with J gene TRBJ1-2; 7 bases agree with TRBD1. The CDR3 contains 12 residues. Trimming took 6 bases from V and 12 from J; bases not matched to a gene: 10. CDR3 sequence (DNA): TGTGCCAGCAGCAAAGCTGGGACAGCGAACACCTTC. Translation: CASSKAGTANTF.

The chain recombines TRBV28 with TRBJ2-1; no firm D call. V shed 6 bases and J shed 12 bases, with 12 bases lying between them. The V gene's germline CDR1 is MDHEN and CDR2 SYDVKM. The CDR3 is made up of 11 amino acids. CDR3 nucleotide sequence: TGTGCCAGCAGCTTAGAGTCTTTGCAGTTCTTC. It translates to CASSLESLQFF.

This clone came up many times. The chain couples TRBV10-3 to TRBJ1-1, with 8 bases matching TRBD1. The CDR3 totals 11 residues. V was clipped by 6 bases and J by 7 bases; unmatched bases: 1. Germline CDR1 reads ENHRY; CDR2 reads SYGVKD. The CDR3 DNA reads as TGTGCCATCAGGGACAGGGTTGAAGCTTTCTTT. It encodes CAIRDRVEAFF.

The chain is built from TRBV5-1 and TRBJ1-1, with 7 bases identical to TRBD1. The CDR3 has 12 amino acids. CDR1 and CDR2 from the germline V gene are SGHRS and YFSETQ. V lost 4 bases, J lost 7 bases, and 4 bases stayed unmatched. CDR3 sequence: CASSLQGHEAFF. The CDR3 region has the DNA TGCGCCAGCAGCCTACAGGGGCATGAAGCTTTCTTT.

The V and J genes are TRBV19 and TRBJ1-1; D is undetermined. The germline CDR1 and CDR2 sequences are LNHDA and SQIVND (reference sequence). The CDR3 consists of 13 residues. The V gene lost 4 bases and the J gene lost 4 bases, with 10 bases spanning the gap. DNA for the CDR3: TGTGCCAGTAGTAAACCCCCGGGCACTGAAGCTTTCTTT. Its translation is CASSKPPGTEAFF.

The chain recombines TRBV14 with TRBJ2-5; possibly TRBD2 for D (5 bases). Trimming removed 1 base from V and 3 bases from J, with 6 bases in between. Germline loops: CDR1 SGHDN, CDR2 FVKESK. The CDR3 extends over 13 amino acids. The CDR3 is CASSQAGEETQYF. The CDR3 DNA sequence: TGTGCCAGCAGCCAAGCCGGGGAAGAGACCCAGTACTTC.

This rearrangement joins TRBV28 to TRBJ2-3, with 8 bases lining up with TRBD1. Per the germline V gene, CDR1 is MDHEN and CDR2 is SYDVKM. The J segment lost 2 bases and the V segment lost 3 bases, leaving 19 bases of the junction unmatched. The CDR3 covers 20 residues. In DNA form, the CDR3 reads TGTGCCAGCAGTTTCCCGGCCGAGGCAGGGGGCGGACCCATCACAGATACGCAGTATTTT. Its translation is CASSFPAEAGGGPITDTQYF.

The rearrangement links TRBV5-1 to TRBJ2-1; TRBD2 aligns across 9 bases. V lost 0 bases and J lost 8; bases outside the gene matches: 15. The CDR3 runs to 18 residues. CDR1 and CDR2 (germline): SGHRS, YFSETQ. CDR3 in DNA: TGCGCCAGCAGCTTGGCCCCACCGGGGCGGGGGGGCTCCTATGAGCAGTTCTTC. Translated, it gives CASSLAPPGRGGSYEQFF.

This rearrangement joins TRBV7-2 to TRBJ2-1; D gene unclear. Per the germline V gene, CDR1 is SGHTA and CDR2 is FQGNSA. The CDR3 totals 12 residues. With 1 base removed from V and 9 bases from J, the gap between germline ends came to 7 bases. CDR3 sequence reads: CASSLDVSEQFF. In nucleotides, the CDR3 is TGTGCCAGCAGCTTAGACGTGAGTGAGCAGTTCTTC.

This rearrangement joins TRBV7-9 to TRBJ2-3, with TRBD2 matching over 11 bases. CDR3 length: 20 residues. With V trimmed by 5 bases and J by 3 bases, 19 bases remained unmatched. Germline values: CDR1 SEHNR, CDR2 FQNEAQ (reference sequence). The CDR3 DNA reads TGTGCCAGCAGCAACCCGGGACTAGCGGTCCTAGCGGGGGTGACAGATACGCAGTATTTT. Translation: CASSNPGLAVLAGVTDTQYF.

This clone was observed a single time. This rearrangement joins TRBV5-1 to TRBJ1-1; TRBD1 agrees at 9 bases. The CDR3 loop spans 13 amino acids. Looked up from germline, CDR1 is SGHRS and CDR2 is YFSETQ. The V and J ends lost 3 bases and 7 bases, in that order; junction bases with no gene match: 4. The CDR3 DNA sequence: TGCGCCAGCAGCTGGGACAGGGTAAATGAAGCTTTCTTT. This sequence encodes CASSWDRVNEAFF.

V is TRBV27 and J is TRBJ2-1; D is unclear. CDR1 MNHEY and CDR2 SMNVEV come from the germline V gene (reference sequence). This CDR3 region has 11 residues. V was shortened by 6 bases and J by 7 bases, with 7 bases between the two germline ends. The DNA of the CDR3 is TGTGCCAGCAGGTTAGAGAATGAGCAGTTCTTC. Amino acid sequence: CASRLENEQFF.

This chain uses TRBV6-6 with TRBJ1-2; 7 bases fit TRBD1. The germline V gene encodes CDR1 MNHNY and CDR2 SVGAGI (reference sequence). The CDR3 contains 16 residues. Losses at the gene ends were 4 bases for V and 0 bases for J; bases not matched to a gene: 8. In DNA form, the CDR3 reads TGTGCCAGCAGTTCTTCCGGGACAGAGACTAACTATGGCTACACCTTC. Residues: CASSSSGTETNYGYTF.